These 27 T cell receptor beta chains were sequenced from one sample in a study of CD8 T cells in ankylosing spondylitis. Notes on the study in general: For ankylosing spondylitis blood, a TCR beta motif of under 10 highly homologous variants appeared characteristic.

Using its own MiXCR run on the 5' RACE reads, TCRdb lists one record per CDR3 protein. The repertoire holds about 700,000 distinct CDR3 sequences, over 15% seen once, with under 20% in the top ten. No antigen is known for these receptors. The specimen sequenced was blood, either unsorted or a sorted T cell fraction (not recorded which). The source of these receptors is a male donor with ankylosing spondylitis.

The chain has TRBV7-2 and TRBJ2-1, with D maybe TRBD2 (5 bases). The V gene lost 1 base and the J gene lost 9 bases, with 7 bases spanning the gap. This CDR3 is 12 amino acids long. The germline gives CDR1 SGHTA, CDR2 FQGNSA. The CDR3, as DNA: TGTGCCAGCAGCTTAGTCCGGGGTGAGCAGTTCTTC. It is translated as CASSLVRGEQFF.

This chain joins TRBV28 and TRBJ2-3, with a tentative D call TRBD1 (6 bases). CDR3 size: 15 residues. Between the trimmed V and J ends, which lost 6 bases and 2 bases, there was a span of 15 bases. In germline, CDR1 is MDHEN, CDR2 SYDVKM. The CDR3 reads CASSYGRGFTDTQYF. The CDR3, as DNA: TGTGCCAGCAGCTACGGCAGGGGATTCACAGATACGCAGTATTTT.

V usage is TRBV11-2 and J usage is TRBJ2-5, with D tentatively TRBD1 (6 bases). Germline V gives CDR1 SGHAT, CDR2 FQNNGV. The CDR3 has 14 residues. The V end lost 5 bases, the J end lost 1 base, and 11 bases lay between the germline ends. The CDR3 nucleotides read TGTGCCAGCAGCACACAGGGATTCCAAGAGACCCAGTACTTC. This gives the protein CASSTQGFQETQYF.

This clonotype was detected a few times. This rearrangement joins TRBV7-2 to TRBJ2-3; D ambiguous. V lost 4 bases to trimming and J lost 7 bases, with 9 bases between them. The CDR3 is 12 amino acids. Germline V gene sequence: CDR1 SGHTA, CDR2 FQGNSA. This chain's CDR3 is CASSSPPNTQYF. CDR3 in DNA: TGTGCCAGCAGCTCCCCTCCCAATACGCAGTATTTT. Variable domain in full (rest from reference TRBV7-2 and TRBJ2-3): GAGVSQSPSNKVTEKGKDVELRCDPISGHTALYWYRQSLGQGLEFLIYFQGNSAPDKSGLPSDRFSAERTGGSVSTLTIQRTQQEDSAVYLCASSSPPNTQYFGPGTRLTVL.

This clonotype was counted only a few times. The chain recombines TRBV7-6 with TRBJ2-7; 9 nucleotides agree with TRBD2. Germline V lookup: CDR1 SGHVS, CDR2 FNYEAQ. The CDR3 sequence is 16 residues long. J gave up 5 bases and V 0 bases, and 8 bases lay outside the gene matches. The chain's CDR3 is CASSLARIAGADEQYF. The DNA of the CDR3 is TGTGCCAGCAGCTTAGCCCGTATAGCGGGAGCCGACGAGCAGTACTTC.

This clonotype was counted a few times. The rearrangement joins TRBV12-3 or TRBV12-4 to TRBJ1-2; D possibly corresponds to TRBD1 (5 bases). Trimming shortened V by 6 bases and J by 0 bases, and 17 bases separated the two germline ends. CDR3 length: 16 amino acids. The chain's CDR3 is CASRDKGQGANYGYTF. CDR3 sequence (DNA): TGTGCCAGCAGGGACAAGGGGCAGGGAGCTAACTATGGCTACACCTTC.

This clonotype was picked up a small number of times. The chain has TRBV4-1 and TRBJ2-7, with 11 bases identical to TRBD2. Trimming cost V 7 bases and J 2 bases; bases outside gene matches: 7. Germline V gene sequence: CDR1 MGHRA, CDR2 YSYEKL. The CDR3 contains 15 residues. The CDR3 sequence is CASKPLAGGAYEQYF. In DNA, the CDR3 is TGCGCCAGCAAACCGCTAGCGGGGGGCGCCTACGAGCAGTACTTC.

This clonotype was counted between two and nine times. This sequence joins TRBV5-1 and TRBJ1-2; 7 nucleotides agree with TRBD1. V trimming: 4 bases; J trimming: 7 bases; junction bases outside the gene matches: 7. The germline V gene encodes CDR1 SGHRS and CDR2 YFSETQ. The CDR3 is 13 amino acids. In DNA form, the CDR3 reads TGCGCCAGCAGCCCGGACAGGCAATTTGGCTACACCTTC. Its translation is CASSPDRQFGYTF.

This clonotype was picked up many times. This rearrangement joins TRBV2 to TRBJ1-1, with D perhaps TRBD1 (6 bases). This CDR3 has 13 amino acids. The V end lost 6 bases, the J end lost 1 base, and 9 bases lay between the germline ends. Germline V gives CDR1 SNHLY, CDR2 FYNNEI. CDR3 sequence reads: CASSGQPNTEAFF. The DNA for the CDR3 is TGTGCCAGCAGCGGACAGCCGAACACTGAAGCTTTCTTT. Full variable domain (remainder filled in from reference TRBV2 and TRBJ1-1): EPEVTQTPSHQVTQMGQEVILRCVPISNHLYFYWYRQILGQKVEFLVSFYNNEISEKSEIFDDQFSVERPDGSNFTLKIRSTKLEDSAMYFCASSGQPNTEAFFGQGTRLTVV.

This chain joins TRBV11-2 and TRBJ2-3; 9 positions agree with TRBD2. Germline lookup yields CDR1 SGHAT and CDR2 FQNNGV. The CDR3 spans 16 residues. Trimming took 5 bases from V and 5 from J; bases not matched to a gene: 11. The CDR3 protein is CASSLVASGVIDTQYF. In DNA, the CDR3 is TGTGCCAGCAGCCTAGTGGCTAGCGGGGTGATAGATACGCAGTATTTT. The full variable domain, rest sourced from reference TRBV11-2 and TRBJ2-3, is EAGVAQSPRYKIIEKRQSVAFWCNPISGHATLYWYQQILGQGPKLLIQFQNNGVVDDSQLPKDRFSAERLKGVDSTLKIQPAKLEDSAVYLCASSLVASGVIDTQYFGPGTRLTVL.

This clonotype has a count of ten or more. The rearrangement links TRBV3-1 to TRBJ1-2; TRBD1 is a possible D gene (6 bases). CDR1 LGHDT and CDR2 YNNKEL come from the germline V gene (reference sequence). This CDR3 contains 16 residues. V lost 4 bases and J lost 4, with 19 bases in between. The CDR3 is CASSRHRQDNFYGYTF. CDR3 nucleotides: TGTGCCAGCAGCCGGCATAGACAGGATAACTTCTATGGCTACACCTTC.

This chain joins TRBV19 and TRBJ1-2; no firm D call. CDR3 length: 12 amino acids. From germline, CDR1 is LNHDA and CDR2 SQIVND (reference sequence). V was trimmed by 8 bases and J by 4 bases, leaving 11 bases between them. CDR3 sequence (DNA): TGTGCCAGTCAGTCCAACTCCTATGGCTACACCTTC. Protein product: CASQSNSYGYTF.

CDR3: CASSKGSGRLGNEQFF. CDR3 sequence (DNA): TGTGCCAGCAGTAAGGGTAGCGGGAGGCTCGGCAATGAGCAGTTCTTC. V and J are TRBV12-3 or TRBV12-4 and TRBJ2-1; 10 positions match TRBD2. The length of the CDR3 is 16 residues. Trimming cost V 5 bases and J 6 bases; bases outside gene matches: 10.

CDR3 DNA sequence: TGTGCCAGCTCTTGGGGTAGCGGGAGGGCCACCTACGAGCAGTACTTC. Amino acid sequence: CASSWGSGRATYEQYF. This chain uses TRBV27 with TRBJ2-7; 11 bases align to TRBD2. The CDR3 runs 16 residues. V shed 8 bases, J shed 2 bases, and the junction held 11 bases outside the gene matches. The germline V gene encodes CDR1 MNHEY and CDR2 SMNVEV (reference sequence).

This clonotype turned up a few times. The rearrangement links TRBV6-1 to TRBJ1-5; D possibly corresponds to TRBD1 (5 bases). V lost 6 bases and J lost 6, with 12 bases in between. CDR1 MNHNS and CDR2 SASEGT come from the germline V gene. The CDR3 length is 13 residues. The CDR3, as DNA: TGTGCCAGCAGACCAGGGAAGGGTCAGCCCCAGCATTTT. Protein sequence: CASRPGKGQPQHF.

This clonotype was detected a few times. The chain employs TRBV10-3 and TRBJ1-1; D gene uncertain. From germline, CDR1 is ENHRY and CDR2 SYGVKD. CDR3 length equals 14 residues. The V end was cut by 8 bases, the J end by 4 bases, with 17 bases between. CDR3 in DNA: TGTGCCATCTACGACCCCCTGGGAGTCACTGAAGCTTTCTTT. Translation: CAIYDPLGVTEAFF.

This clonotype has more than one count but fewer than ten. This chain links TRBV5-1 with TRBJ2-3; D gene unclear. V was shortened by 0 bases and J by 2 bases, with 4 bases between the two germline ends. Germline values: CDR1 SGHRS, CDR2 YFSETQ. CDR3 length: 13 residues. The CDR3 DNA reads as TGCGCCAGCAGCTTGGAGGCCACAGATACGCAGTATTTT. This gives the protein CASSLEATDTQYF.

This clonotype was counted only a few times. The V and J genes are TRBV10-1 and TRBJ2-7; D is undetermined. Trimming left V 2 bases short and J 3 bases short, with 11 bases between. The germline CDR1 and CDR2 sequences are WNHNN and SYGVQD (reference sequence). The CDR3 sequence is 14 residues long. CDR3 DNA: TGCGCCAGCAGTGAGAAGGGATCAATCTACGAGCAGTACTTC. This gives the protein CASSEKGSIYEQYF.

Notes on this clonotype: A read error may explain this, as a much larger clone is one base away. The chain couples TRBV12-3 or TRBV12-4 to TRBJ1-1; D uncertain. V dropped 5 bases and J dropped 4 bases, with 11 bases sitting between them. The CDR3 covers 13 residues. As DNA, the CDR3 is TGTGCCAGCAGTACCCGCACGAGCACTGAAGCTTTCTTT. Translating gives CASSTRTSTEAFF.

This clonotype was observed a handful of times. J is TRBJ2-1 and V is TRBV9, with no clear D. The CDR3 spans 15 residues. The V end lost 3 bases, the J end lost 0 bases, and 10 bases lay between the germline ends. Germline V gene data show CDR1 as SGDLS and CDR2 as YYNGEE. The CDR3 is CASSGLISSYNEQFF. The CDR3 DNA is TGTGCCAGCAGCGGACTTATCAGCTCCTACAATGAGCAGTTCTTC.

The CDR3: CASSLRASGYNEQFF. The CDR3 DNA reads TGTGCCAGCAGTTTAAGGGCTAGCGGGTACAATGAGCAGTTCTTC. The chain recombines TRBV12-3 or TRBV12-4 with TRBJ2-1; TRBD2 matches at 8 bases. The CDR3 runs to 15 residues. After removal of 2 bases from V and 4 bases from J, the junction contained 4 bases not matched to a gene.

This clonotype has only a few counts. The rearrangement joins TRBV12-3 or TRBV12-4 to TRBJ2-3; 11 bases fit TRBD2. The V segment lost 6 bases and the J segment 3 bases; nucleotides outside the gene matches: 5. The CDR3 loop spans 15 amino acids. The CDR3 reads CASRILAGATDTQYF. In DNA, the CDR3 is TGTGCCAGCAGGATACTAGCGGGAGCAACAGATACGCAGTATTTT.

The chain employs TRBV6-2 or TRBV6-3 and TRBJ2-7; 8 bases fit TRBD2. The germline gives CDR1 MNHEY, CDR2 SVGEGT. V dropped 2 bases and J dropped 4; count of bases not matched to a gene: 4. The CDR3 sequence is 14 residues long. The CDR3 nucleotides read TGTGCCAGCAGTTACCTAGCGGGCAATTACGAGCAGTACTTC. It yields the protein CASSYLAGNYEQYF.

In its sample, this clonotype was seen a few times. The chain combines TRBV5-1 with TRBJ2-1, with 9 bases matching TRBD1. Germline loops: CDR1 SGHRS, CDR2 YFSETQ. V lost 7 bases, J lost 10 bases, and 12 bases stayed unmatched. The CDR3 is 14 amino acids. The CDR3 region is CASSWGQGFGEQFF. The CDR3 DNA follows: TGCGCCAGCTCCTGGGGACAGGGATTTGGCGAGCAGTTCTTC.

To note about this clonotype: This may come from a read error, since a much larger clone is one base off. This chain uses TRBV7-4 with TRBJ2-2, with unresolved D. Trimming removed 5 bases from V and 9 bases from J, with 4 bases in between. Germline V gene data show CDR1 as SGHVT and CDR2 as SQSDAQ. The CDR3 consists of 10 residues. This CDR3 reads CASSPRELFF. The DNA for the CDR3 is TGTGCCAGCAGCCCCAGGGAGCTGTTTTTT.

The chain is built from TRBV2 and TRBJ1-1, with 12 bases that match TRBD1. The V segment lost 0 bases and the J segment 11 bases; nucleotides outside the gene matches: 4. Germline V gene lookup returns CDR1 SNHLY and CDR2 FYNNEI. This CDR3 comprises 14 residues. The CDR3, as DNA: TGTGCCAGCAGTGAAGCGGGACAGGGGGCCCCGGCTTTCTTT. Amino acids: CASSEAGQGAPAFF.

V and J are TRBV7-6 and TRBJ1-3; 7 bases map to TRBD1. This CDR3 contains 20 residues. The germline CDR1 and CDR2 sequences are SGHVS and FNYEAQ. V lost 0 bases, J lost 0 bases, and 14 bases stayed unmatched. The CDR3 region is CASSLAPHRGVKNSGNTIYF. The CDR3 nucleotides read TGTGCCAGCAGCTTAGCCCCCCACAGGGGCGTCAAAAACTCTGGAAACACCATATATTTT.